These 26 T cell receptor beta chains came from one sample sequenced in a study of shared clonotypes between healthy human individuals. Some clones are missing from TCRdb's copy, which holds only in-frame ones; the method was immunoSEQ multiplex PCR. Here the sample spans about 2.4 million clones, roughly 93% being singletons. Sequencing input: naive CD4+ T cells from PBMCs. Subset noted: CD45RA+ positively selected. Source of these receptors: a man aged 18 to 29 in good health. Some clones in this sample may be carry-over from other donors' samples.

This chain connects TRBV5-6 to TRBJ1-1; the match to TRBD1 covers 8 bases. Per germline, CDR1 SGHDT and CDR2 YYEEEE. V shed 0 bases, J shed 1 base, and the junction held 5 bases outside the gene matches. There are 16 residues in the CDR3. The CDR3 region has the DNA TGTGCCAGCAGCTTGGCCCGGGACAGGCGGAACACTGAAGCTTTCTTT. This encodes CASSLARDRRNTEAFF.

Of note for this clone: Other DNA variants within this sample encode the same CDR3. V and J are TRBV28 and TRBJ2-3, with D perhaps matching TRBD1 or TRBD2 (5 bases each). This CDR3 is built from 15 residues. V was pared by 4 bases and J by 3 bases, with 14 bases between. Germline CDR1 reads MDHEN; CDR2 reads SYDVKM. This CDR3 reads CASSSRGRRTDTQYF. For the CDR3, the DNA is TGTGCCAGCAGTTCCCGGGGCAGGAGGACAGATACGCAGTATTTT.

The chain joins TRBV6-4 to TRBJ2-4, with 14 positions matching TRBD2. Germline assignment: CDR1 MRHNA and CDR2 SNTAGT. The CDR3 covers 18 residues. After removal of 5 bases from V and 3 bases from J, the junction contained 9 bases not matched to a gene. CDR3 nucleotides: TGTGCCAGCAGTAGACTAGCGGGAGGGTTTTTTGGCAAAAACATTCAGTACTTC. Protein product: CASSRLAGGFFGKNIQYF.

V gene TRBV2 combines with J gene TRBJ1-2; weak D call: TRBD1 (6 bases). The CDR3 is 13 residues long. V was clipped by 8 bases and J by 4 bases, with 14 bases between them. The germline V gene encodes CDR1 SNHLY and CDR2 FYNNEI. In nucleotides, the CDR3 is TGTGCCAGCGGAACGGGGGCCGGCTATGGCTACACCTTC. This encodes CASGTGAGYGYTF.

This chain's CDR3 is CASSVSSIGGYEQYF. The CDR3 DNA sequence: TGTGCCAGCAGCGTCTCTTCTATCGGGGGATACGAGCAGTACTTC. This rearrangement joins TRBV9 to TRBJ2-7, with a possible D match to TRBD2 (6 bases). There are 15 residues in the CDR3. Germline values: CDR1 SGDLS, CDR2 YYNGEE. Trimming removed 2 bases from V and 4 bases from J, with 16 bases in between. Supplemented by reference TRBV9 and TRBJ2-7, the full variable domain reads DSGVTQTPKHLITATGQRVTLRCSPRSGDLSVYWYQQSLDQGLQFLIQYYNGEERAKGNILERFSAQQFPDLHSELNLSSLELGDSALYFCASSVSSIGGYEQYFGPGTRLTVT.

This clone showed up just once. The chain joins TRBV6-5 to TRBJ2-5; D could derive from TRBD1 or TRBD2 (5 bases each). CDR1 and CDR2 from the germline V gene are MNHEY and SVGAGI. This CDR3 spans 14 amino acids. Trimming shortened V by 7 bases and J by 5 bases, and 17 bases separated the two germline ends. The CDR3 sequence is CASTSFGGQETQYF. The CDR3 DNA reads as TGTGCCAGCACCTCCTTTGGGGGTCAGGAGACCCAGTACTTC.

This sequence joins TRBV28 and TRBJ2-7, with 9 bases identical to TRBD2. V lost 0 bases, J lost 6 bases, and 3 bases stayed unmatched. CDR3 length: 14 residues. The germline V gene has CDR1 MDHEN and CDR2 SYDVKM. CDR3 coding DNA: TGTGCCAGCAGTTTATGGGTTAGCGGGAGCGAGCAGTACTTC. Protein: CASSLWVSGSEQYF.

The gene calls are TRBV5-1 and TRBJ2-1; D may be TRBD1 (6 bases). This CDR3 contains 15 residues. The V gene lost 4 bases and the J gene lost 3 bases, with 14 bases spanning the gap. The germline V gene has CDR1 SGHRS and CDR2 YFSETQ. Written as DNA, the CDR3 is TGCGCCAGCAGCGTTGAGGACAGCCTCTACAATGAGCAGTTCTTC. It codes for CASSVEDSLYNEQFF.

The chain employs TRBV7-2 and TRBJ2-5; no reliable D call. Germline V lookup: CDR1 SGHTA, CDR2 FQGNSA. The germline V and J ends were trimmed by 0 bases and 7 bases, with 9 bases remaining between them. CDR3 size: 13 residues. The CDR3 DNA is TGTGCCAGCAGCTTAGCCCGGTACGGGACCCAGTACTTC. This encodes CASSLARYGTQYF.

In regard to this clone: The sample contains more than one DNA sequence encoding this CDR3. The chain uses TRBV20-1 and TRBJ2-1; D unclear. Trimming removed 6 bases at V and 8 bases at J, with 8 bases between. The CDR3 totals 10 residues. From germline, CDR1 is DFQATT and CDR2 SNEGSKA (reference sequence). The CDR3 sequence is CSAPSYEQFF. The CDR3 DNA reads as TGCAGTGCGCCCTCCTATGAGCAGTTCTTC.

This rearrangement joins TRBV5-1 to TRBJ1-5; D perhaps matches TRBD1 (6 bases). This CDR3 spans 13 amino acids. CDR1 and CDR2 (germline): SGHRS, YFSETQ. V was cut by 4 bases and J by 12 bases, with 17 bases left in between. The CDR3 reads CASSVRSGALQHF. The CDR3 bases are TGCGCCAGCAGCGTGAGATCAGGGGCCCTCCAGCATTTT.

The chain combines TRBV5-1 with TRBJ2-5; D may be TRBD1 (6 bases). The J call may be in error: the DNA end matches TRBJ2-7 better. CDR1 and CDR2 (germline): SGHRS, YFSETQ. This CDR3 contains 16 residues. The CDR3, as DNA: TGCGCCAGCAGCCCATCTGGACAGTCCACATCCTACGAGCAGTACTTC. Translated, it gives CASSPSGQSTSYEQYF.

The CDR3 region is CASSSGLAGGGTDTQYF. The CDR3, as DNA: TGTGCCAGCAGTTCCGGACTAGCGGGAGGGGGTACAGATACGCAGTATTTT. This chain connects TRBV27 to TRBJ2-3; 15 bases line up with TRBD2. This CDR3 has 17 amino acids. J was trimmed by 3 bases and V by 4 bases; bases with no gene match: 5. Germline CDR1 and CDR2: MNHEY and SMNVEV (reference sequence).

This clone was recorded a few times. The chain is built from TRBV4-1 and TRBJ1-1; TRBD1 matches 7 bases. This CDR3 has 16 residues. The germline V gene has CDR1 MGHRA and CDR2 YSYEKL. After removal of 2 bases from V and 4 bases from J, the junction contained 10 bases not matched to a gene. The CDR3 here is CASSQSRDSESTEAFF. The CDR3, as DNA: TGCGCCAGCAGCCAATCCCGGGACAGTGAGAGCACTGAAGCTTTCTTT.

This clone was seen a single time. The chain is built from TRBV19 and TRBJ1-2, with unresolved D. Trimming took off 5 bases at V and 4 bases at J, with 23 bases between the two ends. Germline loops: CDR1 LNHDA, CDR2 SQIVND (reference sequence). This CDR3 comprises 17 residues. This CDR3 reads CASSYRAPLSGTYGYTF. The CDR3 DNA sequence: TGTGCCAGTAGTTACCGGGCCCCATTGTCGGGAACCTATGGCTACACCTTC. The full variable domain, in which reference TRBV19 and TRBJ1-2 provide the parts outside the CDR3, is DGGITQSPKYLFRKEGQNVTLSCEQNLNHDAMYWYRQDPGQGLRLIYYSQIVNDFQKGDIAEGYSVSREKKESFPLTVTSAQKNPTAFYLCASSYRAPLSGTYGYTFGSGTRLTVV.

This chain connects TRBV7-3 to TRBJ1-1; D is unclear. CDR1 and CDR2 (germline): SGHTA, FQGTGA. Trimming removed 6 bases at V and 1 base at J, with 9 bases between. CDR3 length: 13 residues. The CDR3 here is CASRLPGNTEAFF. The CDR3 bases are TGTGCCAGCAGGTTACCGGGGAACACTGAAGCTTTCTTT.

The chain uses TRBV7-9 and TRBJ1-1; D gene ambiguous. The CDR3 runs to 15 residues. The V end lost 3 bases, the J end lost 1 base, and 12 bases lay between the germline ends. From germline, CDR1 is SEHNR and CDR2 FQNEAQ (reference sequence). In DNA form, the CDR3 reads TGTGCCAGCAGCTTCCCCAGAGTTGGGAACACTGAAGCTTTCTTT. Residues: CASSFPRVGNTEAFF.

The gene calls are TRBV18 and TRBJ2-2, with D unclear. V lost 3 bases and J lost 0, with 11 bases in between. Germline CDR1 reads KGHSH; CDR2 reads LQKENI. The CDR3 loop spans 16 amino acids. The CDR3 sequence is CASSPARKTNTGELFF. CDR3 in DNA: TGTGCCAGCTCACCGGCCCGGAAAACGAACACCGGGGAGCTGTTTTTT. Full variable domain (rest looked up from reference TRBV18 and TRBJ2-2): NAGVMQNPRHLVRRRGQEARLRCSPMKGHSHVYWYRQLPEEGLKFMVYLQKENIIDESGMPKERFSAEFPKEGPSILRIQQVVRGDSAAYFCASSPARKTNTGELFFGEGSRLTVL.

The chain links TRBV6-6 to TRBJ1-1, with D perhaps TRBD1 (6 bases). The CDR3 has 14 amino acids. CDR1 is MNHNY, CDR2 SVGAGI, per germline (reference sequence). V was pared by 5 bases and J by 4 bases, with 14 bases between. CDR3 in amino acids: CASSPGGGVTEAFF. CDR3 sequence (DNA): TGTGCCAGCAGTCCCGGGGGGGGCGTCACTGAAGCTTTCTTT.

CDR3 sequence: CASSQYRGKQGTEAFF. The CDR3 region has the DNA TGCGCCAGCAGTCAATACCGAGGAAAACAGGGGACTGAAGCTTTCTTT. This chain links TRBV23-1 with TRBJ1-1; 7 bases agree with TRBD1. TRBV23-1 is given ORF status, its function remaining uncertain. The J segment lost 5 bases and the V segment lost 1 base, leaving 10 bases of the junction unmatched. This CDR3 is built from 16 residues.

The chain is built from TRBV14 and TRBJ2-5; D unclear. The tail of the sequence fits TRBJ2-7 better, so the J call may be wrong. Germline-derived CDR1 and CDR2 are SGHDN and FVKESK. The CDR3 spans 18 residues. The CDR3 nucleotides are TGTGCCAGCAGCCAAGATCGTATAGTATCTCTAGGTGCCTACGAGCAGTACTTC. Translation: CASSQDRIVSLGAYEQYF.

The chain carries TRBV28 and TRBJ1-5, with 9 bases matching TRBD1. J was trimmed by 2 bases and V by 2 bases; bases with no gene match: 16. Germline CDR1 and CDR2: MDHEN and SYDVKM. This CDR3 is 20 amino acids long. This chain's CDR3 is CASSLGQDRGRRRGNQPQHF. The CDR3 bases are TGTGCCAGCAGTTTAGGCCAGGACAGGGGACGTCGGCGTGGCAATCAGCCCCAGCATTTT.

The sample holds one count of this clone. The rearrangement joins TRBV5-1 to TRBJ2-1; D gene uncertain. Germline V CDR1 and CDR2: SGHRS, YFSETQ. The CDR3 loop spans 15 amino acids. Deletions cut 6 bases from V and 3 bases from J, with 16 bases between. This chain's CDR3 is CASTPRVAGYNEQFF. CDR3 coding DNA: TGCGCCAGCACCCCTCGGGTAGCTGGCTACAATGAGCAGTTCTTC.

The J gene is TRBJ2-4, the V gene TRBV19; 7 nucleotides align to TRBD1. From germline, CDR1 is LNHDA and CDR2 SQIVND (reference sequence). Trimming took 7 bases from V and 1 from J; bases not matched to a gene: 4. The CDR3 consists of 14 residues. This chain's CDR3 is CASNPGQAKNIQYF. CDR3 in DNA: TGTGCCAGTAACCCGGGACAGGCCAAAAACATTCAGTACTTC. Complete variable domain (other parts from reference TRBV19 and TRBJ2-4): DGGITQSPKYLFRKEGQNVTLSCEQNLNHDAMYWYRQDPGQGLRLIYYSQIVNDFQKGDIAEGYSVSREKKESFPLTVTSAQKNPTAFYLCASNPGQAKNIQYFGAGTRLSVL.

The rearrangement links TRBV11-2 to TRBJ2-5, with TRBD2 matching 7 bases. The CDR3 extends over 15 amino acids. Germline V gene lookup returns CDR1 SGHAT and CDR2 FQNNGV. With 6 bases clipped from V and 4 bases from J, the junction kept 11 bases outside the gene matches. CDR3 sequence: CASRAGTTEGETQYF. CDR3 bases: TGTGCCAGCAGGGCCGGGACTACGGAAGGAGAGACCCAGTACTTC.

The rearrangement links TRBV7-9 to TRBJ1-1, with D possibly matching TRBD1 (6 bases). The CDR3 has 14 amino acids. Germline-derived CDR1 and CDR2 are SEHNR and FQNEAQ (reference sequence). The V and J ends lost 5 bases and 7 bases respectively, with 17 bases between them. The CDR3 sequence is CASSPAGVLVEAFF. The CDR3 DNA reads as TGTGCCAGCAGCCCGGCAGGGGTTTTGGTTGAAGCTTTCTTT.